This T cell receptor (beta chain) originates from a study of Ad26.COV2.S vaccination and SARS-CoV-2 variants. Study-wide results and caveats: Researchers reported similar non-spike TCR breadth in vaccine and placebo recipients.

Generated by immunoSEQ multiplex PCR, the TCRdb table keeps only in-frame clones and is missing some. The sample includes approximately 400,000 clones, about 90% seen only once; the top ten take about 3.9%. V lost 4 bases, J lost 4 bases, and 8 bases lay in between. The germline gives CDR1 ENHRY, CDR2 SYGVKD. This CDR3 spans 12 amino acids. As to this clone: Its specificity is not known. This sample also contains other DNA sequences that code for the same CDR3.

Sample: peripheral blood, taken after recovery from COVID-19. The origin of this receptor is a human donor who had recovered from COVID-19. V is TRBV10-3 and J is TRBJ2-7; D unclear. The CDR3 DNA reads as TGTGCCATCAGTGCGGGTGGGTACGAGCAGTACTTC. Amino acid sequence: CAISAGGYEQYF.